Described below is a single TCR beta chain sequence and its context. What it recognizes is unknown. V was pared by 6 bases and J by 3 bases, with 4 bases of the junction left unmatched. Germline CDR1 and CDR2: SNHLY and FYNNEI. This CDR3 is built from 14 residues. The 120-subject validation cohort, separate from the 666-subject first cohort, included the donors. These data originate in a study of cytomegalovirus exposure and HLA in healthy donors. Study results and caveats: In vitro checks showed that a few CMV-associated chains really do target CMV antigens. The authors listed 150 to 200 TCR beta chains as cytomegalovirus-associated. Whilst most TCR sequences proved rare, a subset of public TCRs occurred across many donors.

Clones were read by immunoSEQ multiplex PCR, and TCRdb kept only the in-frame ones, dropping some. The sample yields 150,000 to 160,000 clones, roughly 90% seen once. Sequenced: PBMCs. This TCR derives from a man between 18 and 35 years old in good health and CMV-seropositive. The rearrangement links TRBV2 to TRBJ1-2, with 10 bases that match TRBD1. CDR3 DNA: TGTGCCAGCAGCGGGACAGGGGCTCACTATGGCTACACCTTC. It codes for CASSGTGAHYGYTF.